This entry lists 15 T cell receptor beta chains sequenced from one sample in a study of shared clonotypes between healthy human individuals. Profiled with immunoSEQ multiplex PCR; TCRdb holds only in-frame clones, not every one. The table lists about 460,000 clones, over 60% of them singletons, with around 12% in the top ten. Sequenced sample: PBMCs. These receptors were obtained from a woman in her thirties or forties in good health. Some clones in this sample may be carry-over from other donors' samples.

The chain joins TRBV5-4 to TRBJ2-3, with D possibly matching TRBD1 (6 bases). The CDR3 runs to 15 residues. Germline V gene data show CDR1 as SGHNT and CDR2 as YYREEE (reference sequence). Trimming cost V 1 base and J 6 bases, with 15 bases left between them. The CDR3 DNA reads as TGTGCCAGCAGCTTGCACCGACAGGTCGGGGATACGCAGTATTTT. It specifies CASSLHRQVGDTQYF.

V usage is TRBV7-9 and J usage is TRBJ2-3; D gene unclear. The germline V gene encodes CDR1 SEHNR and CDR2 FQNEAQ (reference sequence). This CDR3 is 14 amino acids long. V dropped 1 base and J dropped 2 bases, with 7 bases sitting between them. The CDR3 sequence is CASSLGQTTDTQYF. For the CDR3, the DNA is TGTGCCAGCAGCTTAGGGCAGACCACAGATACGCAGTATTTT.

The V call is TRBV5-1, the J call TRBJ2-1; TRBD2 matches 8 bases. The CDR3 contains 14 residues. CDR1 SGHRS and CDR2 YFSETQ come from the germline V gene. V was clipped by 2 bases and J by 7 bases; unmatched bases: 5. The chain's CDR3 is CASSLLAEVNEQFF. CDR3 nucleotide sequence: TGCGCCAGCAGCTTACTAGCGGAGGTGAATGAGCAGTTCTTC.

Details on this clone: This could be a read error, since a much larger clone is one nucleotide away. The genes are TRBV7-9 and TRBJ2-1; TRBD1 matches at 7 bases. V was pared by 5 bases and J by 3 bases, with 13 bases of the junction left unmatched. Germline CDR1 SEHNR, CDR2 FQNEAQ (reference sequence). The CDR3 covers 17 residues. CDR3 in amino acids: CASSPLGSGQLYNEQFF. CDR3 in DNA: TGTGCCAGCAGCCCTCTAGGGTCGGGACAGCTCTACAATGAGCAGTTCTTC. Variable domain in full (rest from reference TRBV7-9 and TRBJ2-1): DTGVSQNPRHKITKRGQNVTFRCDPISEHNRLYWYRQTLGQGPEFLTYFQNEAQLEKSRLLSDRFSAERPKGSFSTLEIQRTEQGDSAMYLCASSPLGSGQLYNEQFFGPGTRLTVL.

The CDR3 DNA reads as TGTGCCAGCAGCTTCGGACAGGGACGGGAGACCCAGTACTTC. It translates to CASSFGQGRETQYF. The rearrangement links TRBV5-6 to TRBJ2-5, with TRBD1 matching 8 bases. The junction had 5 bases not matched to a gene; V was cut back by 2 bases and J by 5 bases. The CDR3 runs 14 residues. Looked up from germline, CDR1 is SGHDT and CDR2 is YYEEEE.

This clone appeared a single time. The V call is TRBV7-6, the J call TRBJ2-1; weak D call: TRBD2 (6 bases). The CDR3 has 15 residues. The germline V and J ends were trimmed by 2 bases and 4 bases, with 12 bases remaining between them. Germline values: CDR1 SGHVS, CDR2 FNYEAQ. The CDR3 DNA sequence: TGTGCCAGCAGCTTAATCGCGGGATTTTACAATGAGCAGTTCTTC. Translating it yields CASSLIAGFYNEQFF. Full variable domain (missing parts from reference TRBV7-6 and TRBJ2-1): GAGVSQSPRYKVTKRGQDVALRCDPISGHVSLYWYRQALGQGPEFLTYFNYEAQQDKSGLPNDRFSAERPEGSISTLTIQRTEQRDSAMYRCASSLIAGFYNEQFFGPGTRLTVL.

In its sample, this clone was seen a few times. V usage is TRBV9 and J usage is TRBJ2-3; D is possibly TRBD1 (6 bases). CDR1 SGDLS and CDR2 YYNGEE come from the germline V gene. The CDR3 sequence is 15 residues long. Deletions cut 0 bases from V and 1 base from J, with 9 bases between. CDR3: CASSVGGTRTDTQYF. CDR3 in DNA: TGTGCCAGCAGCGTAGGAGGGACACGCACAGATACGCAGTATTTT. Drawing the rest from reference TRBV9 and TRBJ2-3, the complete variable domain is DSGVTQTPKHLITATGQRVTLRCSPRSGDLSVYWYQQSLDQGLQFLIQYYNGEERAKGNILERFSAQQFPDLHSELNLSSLELGDSALYFCASSVGGTRTDTQYFGPGTRLTVL.

This clone was observed at least ten times. The chain uses TRBV5-8 and TRBJ2-1; perhaps TRBD1 as D (5 bases). The CDR3 totals 16 residues. V was pared by 4 bases and J by 6 bases, with 20 bases between. Per the germline V gene, CDR1 is SGHTS and CDR2 is YDEGEE. CDR3 amino acids: CASSAGVHRTLNEQFF. The CDR3 DNA reads TGTGCCAGCAGCGCTGGGGTACACAGGACACTCAATGAGCAGTTCTTC.

This rearrangement joins TRBV7-2 to TRBJ2-1; D might be TRBD2 (5 bases). The CDR3 runs to 13 residues. Between the trimmed V and J ends, which lost 5 bases and 7 bases, there was a span of 12 bases. Germline V gene sequence: CDR1 SGHTA, CDR2 FQGNSA. CDR3 DNA: TGTGCCAGCAGCACGGGCCGAGGGAATGAGCAGTTCTTC. Its translation: CASSTGRGNEQFF. Drawing the rest from reference TRBV7-2 and TRBJ2-1, the complete variable domain is GAGVSQSPSNKVTEKGKDVELRCDPISGHTALYWYRQSLGQGLEFLIYFQGNSAPDKSGLPSDRFSAERTGGSVSTLTIQRTQQEDSAVYLCASSTGRGNEQFFGPGTRLTVL.

This chain connects TRBV18 to TRBJ2-3, with 13 bases lining up with TRBD2. Germline V gene sequence: CDR1 KGHSH, CDR2 LQKENI. V dropped 2 bases and J dropped 1; count of bases not matched to a gene: 3. This CDR3 spans 17 amino acids. CDR3 residues: CASSPGTSGIGTDTQYF. The CDR3 nucleotides are TGTGCCAGCTCACCAGGGACTAGCGGGATCGGCACAGATACGCAGTATTTT.

The chain joins TRBV28 to TRBJ2-4, with 8 bases that match TRBD1. From germline, CDR1 is MDHEN and CDR2 SYDVKM. The V and J ends lost 6 bases and 5 bases, in that order; junction bases with no gene match: 9. The CDR3 has 15 amino acids. In DNA, the CDR3 is TGTGCCAGCAGCACCCGGGACAGGCTGGAAAACATTCAGTACTTC. Its protein product is CASSTRDRLENIQYF.

V is TRBV18 and J is TRBJ2-3, with a possible D match to TRBD1 (5 bases). The V gene lost 2 bases and the J gene lost 2 bases, with 8 bases spanning the gap. The CDR3 contains 14 residues. Per germline, CDR1 KGHSH and CDR2 LQKENI. CDR3 bases: TGTGCCAGCTCACCAACGGACACCACAGATACGCAGTATTTT. Its translation: CASSPTDTTDTQYF.

This sequence joins TRBV4-3 and TRBJ2-5, with TRBD2 matching 7 bases. This CDR3 contains 20 residues. The germline V gene encodes CDR1 LGHNA and CDR2 YSLEER. J gave up 0 bases and V 0 bases, and 16 bases lay outside the gene matches. Here the CDR3 DNA reads TGCGCCAGCAGCCAAGATCCCTTCGAACGGCCTAGCGGATACCAAGAGACCCAGTACTTC. This sequence encodes CASSQDPFERPSGYQETQYF.

A note on this clone: The same CDR3 also results from other DNA sequences found in this sample. The chain recombines TRBV5-4 with TRBJ2-5; 11 nucleotides align to TRBD1. The CDR3 totals 14 residues. The V gene's germline CDR1 is SGHNT and CDR2 YYREEE (reference sequence). With 3 bases clipped from V and 2 bases from J, the junction kept 0 bases outside the gene matches. CDR3 DNA: TGTGCCAGCAGCTGGGACAGGGGGCAAGAGACCCAGTACTTC. It yields the protein CASSWDRGQETQYF.

V gene TRBV19 combines with J gene TRBJ2-3; D is undetermined. The CDR3 has 14 amino acids. Germline loops: CDR1 LNHDA, CDR2 SQIVND (reference sequence). Trimming pared 3 bases from V and 2 bases from J, leaving 9 bases between. The CDR3 reads CASSMGVITDTQYF. The DNA for the CDR3 is TGTGCCAGTAGTATGGGCGTCATCACAGATACGCAGTATTTT.